This passage covers 29 T cell receptor beta chains from one sample sequenced in a study of metastatic and nonmetastatic thyroid tumors. TCRdb re-analyzed the PCR reads using MiXCR. The sample has roughly 18,000 clones, more than 30% seen once. Ahead of thyroid surgery, no patient had received treatment of any kind. Specimen: tumor tissue. These receptors all come from a female donor with papillary thyroid cancer or a benign thyroid nodule (not recorded which). Some clones in this sample may be carry-over from other donors' samples.

For the CDR3, the DNA is TGCAGTGCTAGAAGAGGGACAGGGGCGACTGAAGCTTTCTTT. Protein sequence: CSARRGTGATEAFF. The gene calls are TRBV20-1 and TRBJ1-1; 10 bases line up with TRBD1. Germline V gene sequence: CDR1 DFQATT, CDR2 SNEGSKA (reference sequence). The CDR3 runs 14 residues. V gave up 2 bases and J gave up 5 bases; unmatched junction bases: 5.

The J gene is TRBJ1-1, the V gene TRBV5-1, with 7 bases that match TRBD1. This CDR3 region has 14 residues. Germline trimming cut 4 bases from V and 2 bases from J; bases unmatched to any gene: 5. Germline V gene lookup returns CDR1 SGHRS and CDR2 YFSETQ. CDR3 in DNA: TGCGCCAGCAGCCTCGGGACAGCAAACACTGAAGCTTTCTTT. The encoded protein is CASSLGTANTEAFF. Full variable domain (remainder filled in from reference TRBV5-1 and TRBJ1-1): KAGVTQTPRYLIKTRGQQVTLSCSPISGHRSVSWYQQTPGQGLQFLFEYFSETQRNKGNFPGRFSGRQFSNSRSEMNVSTLELGDSALYLCASSLGTANTEAFFGQGTRLTVV.

By share, this clone ranks as large. V gene TRBV12-3 or TRBV12-4 combines with J gene TRBJ2-7; tentative D call: TRBD2 (5 bases). The CDR3 totals 12 residues. V was trimmed by 5 bases and J by 3 bases, leaving 8 bases between them. The CDR3 bases are TGTGCCAGCAGTCGGACTGGCTACGAGCAGTACTTC. This encodes CASSRTGYEQYF.

The chain is built from TRBV20-1 and TRBJ2-1; TRBD2 matches 14 bases. CDR3 length: 14 residues. The junction had 4 bases not matched to a gene; V was cut back by 5 bases and J by 7 bases. Germline V lookup: CDR1 DFQATT, CDR2 SNEGSKA (reference sequence). The CDR3 region has the DNA TGCAGTGCTCAGACTAGCGGGAGGGCGAATGAGCAGTTCTTC. This translates into CSAQTSGRANEQFF.

The gene calls are TRBV11-2 and TRBJ2-3; a weak D match, TRBD2 (6 bases). Germline CDR1 is SGHAT and CDR2 is FQNNGV. The CDR3 is 16 amino acids. The V gene lost 4 bases and the J gene lost 4 bases, with 18 bases spanning the gap. CDR3 sequence reads: CASSSRGWDSADTQYF. The CDR3 coding sequence is TGTGCCAGCAGCTCCCGGGGGTGGGATTCGGCAGATACGCAGTATTTT.

This clone was seen only a few times. The chain has TRBV28 and TRBJ1-1; D not resolved. Trimming removed 3 bases from V and 9 bases from J, with 14 bases in between. CDR3 size: 13 residues. CDR1 and CDR2 (germline): MDHEN, SYDVKM. The CDR3 here is CASSLELRSQAFF. CDR3 DNA: TGTGCCAGCAGTTTGGAATTGCGCTCCCAAGCTTTCTTT. Together with reference TRBV28 and TRBJ1-1, the CDR3 gives the full variable domain: DVKVTQSSRYLVKRTGEKVFLECVQDMDHENMFWYRQDPGLGLRLIYFSYDVKMKEKGDIPEGYSVSREKKERFSLILESASTNQTSMYLCASSLELRSQAFFGQGTRLTVV.

J is TRBJ1-4 and V is TRBV7-6, with D unclear. CDR3 length: 14 amino acids. The V and J ends lost 2 bases and 5 bases respectively, with 9 bases between them. The germline V gene encodes CDR1 SGHVS and CDR2 FNYEAQ. Here the CDR3 DNA reads TGTGCCAGCAGCTTAAGCGCCCTGAATGAAAAACTGTTTTTT. Translating gives CASSLSALNEKLFF.

This clone was detected only a few times. A read error may be the cause here, since a much bigger clone is one base away. The CDR3 end shows no conserved phenylalanine or tryptophan, and so a read error is likely. The chain recombines TRBV5-4 with TRBJ2-5; tentative D call: TRBD1 (6 bases). Germline V gene lookup returns CDR1 SGHNT and CDR2 YYREEE (reference sequence). The CDR3 extends over 14 amino acids. V lost 4 bases and J 1 base, leaving 11 bases between the germline ends. The CDR3 nucleotides are TGTGCCAGCAGCGCAAAAGGGGGCCAAGAGACCCAGTACTCC. Residues: CASSAKGGQETQYS.

This clone was detected a few times. This chain joins TRBV9 and TRBJ2-1; D tentatively reads TRBD1 or TRBD2 (5 bases each). Germline CDR1 is SGDLS and CDR2 is YYNGEE. The V end was cut by 3 bases, the J end by 7 bases, with 17 bases between. The CDR3 runs to 15 residues. This CDR3 reads CASSGTGTPMNEQFF. The CDR3 bases are TGTGCCAGCAGCGGAACCGGGACCCCCATGAATGAGCAGTTCTTC.

J is TRBJ1-5 and V is TRBV6-5; D remains ambiguous. The CDR3 extends over 15 amino acids. The ends were cut back, 2 bases at V and 1 base at J, with 9 bases in the middle. CDR1 and CDR2 (germline): MNHEY, SVGAGI. The CDR3 DNA reads TGTGCCAGCAGTTACCGCCCCCCGAGCAATCAGCCCCAGCATTTT. Residues: CASSYRPPSNQPQHF.

The rearrangement links TRBV19 to TRBJ2-7; perhaps D is TRBD1 or TRBD2 (6 bases each). V lost 4 bases and J lost 0, with 16 bases in between. Germline V gives CDR1 LNHDA, CDR2 SQIVND (reference sequence). The CDR3 consists of 16 residues. CDR3 DNA: TGTGCCAGTAGTAAAAGAACAGGGACTGACTCCTACGAGCAGTACTTC. It encodes CASSKRTGTDSYEQYF.

In this sample, this clone turned up a few times. V gene TRBV6-1 combines with J gene TRBJ2-7; the D gene is possibly TRBD1 (6 bases). Trimming took off 6 bases at V and 9 bases at J, with 21 bases between the two ends. This CDR3 has 14 amino acids. CDR1 MNHNS and CDR2 SASEGT come from the germline V gene. The CDR3 protein is CASRPGHDVLGQYF. The CDR3 region has the DNA TGTGCCAGCAGGCCGGGACACGACGTTCTCGGGCAGTACTTC.

This clone occurred many times. The DNA for the CDR3 is TGTGCCAGCAGTTACTCGAGAACAGGGGGAGGGTATGGCTACACCTTC. Protein sequence: CASSYSRTGGGYGYTF. The V gene is TRBV6-6, the J gene TRBJ1-2, with 8 bases that match TRBD1. CDR1 MNHNY and CDR2 SVGAGI come from the germline V gene (reference sequence). The CDR3 sequence is 16 residues long. The junction had 8 bases not matched to a gene; V was cut back by 0 bases and J by 5 bases.

Worth noting for this clone: This CDR3 fails to terminate in the conserved phenylalanine or tryptophan, so it likely reflects a read error. V usage is TRBV6-1 and J usage is TRBJ2-2; weak D call: TRBD1 (6 bases). The CDR3 runs to 17 residues. Germline CDR1 is MNHNS and CDR2 is SASEGT. The CDR3 DNA sequence: TGTGCCAGCAGGGAGGCGTTGGGACATTCGAACACAGGGGAGCTGTTTCTT. It is translated as CASREALGHSNTGELFL.

A remark on this clone: One end of the junction does not line up with germline, which may come from a read error. The V call is TRBV30, the J call TRBJ2-5; D is unresolved. The CDR3 totals 15 residues. Germline assignment: CDR1 GTSNPN and CDR2 SVGIG (reference sequence). CDR3: CAWSQGWALRETQDF. The CDR3, as DNA: TGTGCCTGGAGTCAAGGCTGGGCCCTCAGAGAGACCCAGGACTTC.

Concerning this clone: One junction end does not reproduce the germline sequence, and a read error may be involved. The CDR3 loop is CASKDYLSTRELFF. In DNA form, the CDR3 reads TGTGCCAGCAAGGACTACCTGAGCACCCGGGAGCTGTTTTTT. The chain carries TRBV2 and TRBJ2-2, with a tentative D call TRBD2 (6 bases). The CDR3 loop spans 14 amino acids. The V gene's germline CDR1 is SNHLY and CDR2 FYNNEI.

J is TRBJ2-7 and V is TRBV2; weak D call: TRBD1 (5 bases). CDR1 is SNHLY and CDR2 is FYNNEI in the germline V gene. The V gene lost 2 bases and the J gene lost 3 bases, with 17 bases spanning the gap. This CDR3 has 16 amino acids. CDR3 nucleotide sequence: TGTGCCAGCAGTGAACCTTTGGCAGGGTGGAACTACGAGCAGTACTTC. It is translated as CASSEPLAGWNYEQYF.

The chain uses TRBV5-1 and TRBJ2-1; D is unresolved. V dropped 7 bases and J dropped 5 bases, with 16 bases sitting between them. The CDR3 runs 14 residues. The V gene's germline CDR1 is SGHRS and CDR2 YFSETQ. The CDR3 region is CASQQLVVDNEQFF. As DNA, the CDR3 is TGCGCCAGCCAGCAGCTTGTGGTAGACAATGAGCAGTTCTTC.

This clone is medium-sized by share. The chain links TRBV9 to TRBJ2-1; TRBD2 aligns across 8 bases. V lost 0 bases and J lost 2; bases outside the gene matches: 10. The CDR3 extends over 18 amino acids. Germline CDR1 reads SGDLS; CDR2 reads YYNGEE. The CDR3 DNA is TGTGCCAGCAGCGTAGAAGGTAGGACGGGAGGGGCCTACAATGAGCAGTTCTTC. This translates into CASSVEGRTGGAYNEQFF.

This clone was seen only a few times. The CDR3 here is CASSSNRVGYTF. The CDR3 DNA reads TGTGCCAGCAGTTCCAACAGGGTTGGCTACACCTTC. V gene TRBV27 combines with J gene TRBJ1-2, with D maybe TRBD1 (6 bases). V was shortened by 4 bases and J by 7 bases, with 10 bases between the two germline ends. Germline V lookup: CDR1 MNHEY, CDR2 SMNVEV (reference sequence). The CDR3 covers 12 residues.

This sequence joins TRBV11-2 and TRBJ1-2, with D possibly matching TRBD1 (5 bases). Trimming took 0 bases from V and 4 from J, leaving 12 bases between them. The germline V gene has CDR1 SGHAT and CDR2 FQNNGV. This CDR3 contains 15 residues. The CDR3 loop is CASSLDRGGSYGYTF. CDR3 nucleotides: TGTGCCAGCAGCTTAGATCGGGGGGGATCCTATGGCTACACCTTC. Based on the CDR3 plus reference TRBV11-2 and TRBJ1-2, the full variable domain is EAGVAQSPRYKIIEKRQSVAFWCNPISGHATLYWYQQILGQGPKLLIQFQNNGVVDDSQLPKDRFSAERLKGVDSTLKIQPAKLEDSAVYLCASSLDRGGSYGYTFGSGTRLTVV.

Worth noting for this clone: At one of its ends the junction is not consistent with the germline gene, which may arise from a read error. This chain connects TRBV28 to TRBJ2-7, with D uncertain. The CDR3 has 11 amino acids. Germline V gives CDR1 MDHEN, CDR2 SYDVKM. The CDR3 is CASSLRYEQHF. In DNA form, the CDR3 reads TGTGCCAGCAGCCTCCGGTACGAGCAGCACTTC.

This clone occurred a few times. The chain carries TRBV2 and TRBJ2-7; 7 bases align to TRBD1. CDR1 is SNHLY and CDR2 is FYNNEI in the germline V gene. The CDR3 is 12 residues long. J gave up 5 bases and V 10 bases, and 8 bases lay outside the gene matches. CDR3 DNA sequence: TGTGCCACTTCTTCCGGGACAGACGAGCAGTACTTC. Protein product: CATSSGTDEQYF.

The chain joins TRBV5-1 to TRBJ2-7; 12 bases agree with TRBD2. The V segment lost 4 bases and the J segment 1 base; nucleotides outside the gene matches: 15. This CDR3 contains 19 residues. Germline CDR1 and CDR2: SGHRS and YFSETQ. CDR3 amino acids: CASSRGTLAGGPVSYEQYF. DNA of the CDR3: TGCGCCAGCAGCAGGGGGACCCTAGCGGGGGGGCCGGTATCCTACGAGCAGTACTTC.

The chain recombines TRBV20-1 with TRBJ2-3; D is perhaps TRBD2 (6 bases). The CDR3 runs 13 residues. The germline V gene has CDR1 DFQATT and CDR2 SNEGSKA (reference sequence). V lost 3 bases, J lost 1 base, and 8 bases lay in between. CDR3 sequence reads: CSARGEGTDTQYF. The CDR3 nucleotides are TGCAGTGCTAGGGGGGAGGGCACAGATACGCAGTATTTT.

J is TRBJ2-2 and V is TRBV2; no clear D. Deletions cut 4 bases from V and 10 bases from J, with 13 bases between. The CDR3 is made up of 13 amino acids. Germline CDR1 reads SNHLY; CDR2 reads FYNNEI. CDR3 DNA: TGTGCCAGCAGTGGAGTGCAGGCCGAGGAGCTGTTTTTT. Translating gives CASSGVQAEELFF.

The genes are TRBV11-3 and TRBJ1-2, with 7 positions matching TRBD1. The germline CDR1 and CDR2 sequences are SGHNT and YENEEA. V was pared by 4 bases and J by 5 bases, with 4 bases of the junction left unmatched. The CDR3 extends over 13 amino acids. CDR3 in amino acids: CASSSGTEYGYTF. CDR3 DNA: TGTGCCAGCAGCTCCGGGACAGAGTATGGCTACACCTTC.

The chain combines TRBV3-1 with TRBJ2-7, with D uncertain. CDR3 length: 11 amino acids. V lost 0 bases and J 6 bases, leaving 3 bases between the germline ends. Per the germline V gene, CDR1 is LGHDT and CDR2 is YNNKEL (reference sequence). The CDR3 region has the DNA TGTGCCAGCAGCCAAGAGGCCGAGCAGTACTTC. Its translation is CASSQEAEQYF.

This chain links TRBV9 with TRBJ2-2; D perhaps matches TRBD2 (7 bases). Germline lookup yields CDR1 SGDLS and CDR2 YYNGEE. V was cut by 6 bases and J by 4 bases, with 19 bases left in between. CDR3 length equals 16 residues. The CDR3 DNA reads as TGTGCCAGCACCAAAAAGGGGGAGGGCTTCACCGGGGAGCTGTTTTTT. Translation gives CASTKKGEGFTGELFF.